The 16 T cell receptor beta chains presented below share a single source sample, sequenced in a study of blood T cell repertoires in COVID-19. Here immunoSEQ multiplex PCR was the method, and the copy in TCRdb shows in-frame clones only, minus some. Of about 210,000 clones detected, roughly four fifths appear once; the ten largest clones hold over 9.5%. Sequencing input: peripheral blood. The receptors come from a woman aged 40 to 50 with acute or convalescent COVID-19.

J is TRBJ2-7 and V is TRBV5-5; 7 bases match TRBD2. This CDR3 has 15 residues. Per germline, CDR1 SGHKS and CDR2 YYEKEE (reference sequence). The V segment lost 4 bases and the J segment 2 bases; nucleotides outside the gene matches: 9. CDR3 residues: CASSSIAGHAYEQYF. The DNA for the CDR3 is TGTGCCAGCAGCAGCATAGCGGGTCACGCCTACGAGCAGTACTTC.

The chain is built from TRBV9 and TRBJ2-5, with 9 bases matching TRBD1. Germline V gene lookup returns CDR1 SGDLS and CDR2 YYNGEE. CDR3 size: 17 residues. Losses at the gene ends were 2 bases for V and 3 bases for J; bases not matched to a gene: 11. CDR3: CASSVGVGQGLKETQYF. The CDR3 bases are TGTGCCAGCAGCGTGGGCGTGGGACAGGGATTAAAAGAGACCCAGTACTTC. Looking up the rest from reference TRBV9 and TRBJ2-5 gives the full variable domain: DSGVTQTPKHLITATGQRVTLRCSPRSGDLSVYWYQQSLDQGLQFLIQYYNGEERAKGNILERFSAQQFPDLHSELNLSSLELGDSALYFCASSVGVGQGLKETQYFGPGTRLLVL.

The V call is TRBV6-5, the J call TRBJ2-7; TRBD2 agrees at 12 bases. Germline loops: CDR1 MNHEY, CDR2 SVGAGI. The ends lost 4 bases at V and 0 bases at J; junction bases unmatched: 4. The CDR3 sequence is 16 residues long. The CDR3 nucleotides read TGTGCCAGCAGTTTTTCGGGACTAGCGGGCTCCTACGAGCAGTACTTC. Protein: CASSFSGLAGSYEQYF.

This chain joins TRBV29-1 and TRBJ2-7; 7 bases line up with TRBD1. The CDR3 loop spans 13 amino acids. J was trimmed by 3 bases and V by 0 bases; bases with no gene match: 2. CDR1 is SQVTM, CDR2 ANQGSEA, per germline. The CDR3 DNA reads TGCAGCGTTGAAGAACAGGGGAACTACGAGCAGTACTTC. This encodes CSVEEQGNYEQYF.

This clone was seen only a few times. The V gene is TRBV30, the J gene TRBJ2-5; TRBD2 matches at 14 bases. Germline CDR1 GTSNPN, CDR2 SVGIG (reference sequence). The CDR3 length is 13 residues. V gave up 7 bases and J gave up 5 bases; unmatched junction bases: 3. CDR3 sequence reads: CASGLAGGETQYF. The CDR3 nucleotides are TGTGCCTCCGGACTAGCGGGGGGTGAGACCCAGTACTTC.

This clone was found a few times. Being one base from a much bigger clone, this may be a read error. The rearrangement uses TRBV13 and TRBJ1-1; 9 nucleotides align to TRBD1. Per the germline V gene, CDR1 is PRHDT and CDR2 is FYEKMQ (reference sequence). The ends lost 3 bases at V and 3 bases at J; junction bases unmatched: 2. The CDR3 has 14 amino acids. The CDR3 sequence is CASSFRTGDTEAFF. The CDR3 DNA is TGTGCCAGCAGCTTCCGGACAGGGGACACTGAAGCTTTCTTT.

The V and J genes are TRBV7-6 and TRBJ2-5; 14 nucleotides align to TRBD2. The CDR3 has 16 amino acids. CDR1 and CDR2 (germline): SGHVS, FNYEAQ. With V trimmed by 7 bases and J by 4 bases, 8 bases remained unmatched. The CDR3 region is CASKTSGRVELETQYF. CDR3 sequence (DNA): TGTGCCAGCAAGACTAGCGGGAGGGTTGAGTTAGAGACCCAGTACTTC.

The chain carries TRBV5-6 and TRBJ2-7, with TRBD1 matching 8 bases. Germline V gene lookup returns CDR1 SGHDT and CDR2 YYEEEE. V trimming: 4 bases; J trimming: 5 bases; junction bases outside the gene matches: 5. This CDR3 is 13 amino acids long. The DNA for the CDR3 is TGTGCCAGCAGCCAGACAGGGGTCGACGAGCAGTACTTC. Amino acid sequence: CASSQTGVDEQYF.

The chain joins TRBV15 to TRBJ1-2; D gene ambiguous. The CDR3 sequence is 13 residues long. V was shortened by 0 bases and J by 6 bases, with 8 bases between the two germline ends. CDR1 is LNHNV, CDR2 YYDKDF, per germline (reference sequence). The CDR3 bases are TGTGCCACCAGCAGAGATCTGGGCGATGGCTACACCTTC. As protein: CATSRDLGDGYTF.

The chain joins TRBV11-3 to TRBJ2-1, with 8 positions matching TRBD2. The CDR3 totals 13 residues. The ends lost 4 bases at V and 9 bases at J; junction bases unmatched: 5. Per germline, CDR1 SGHNT and CDR2 YENEEA. The CDR3 protein is CASSSGGDPEQFF. The CDR3 bases are TGTGCCAGCAGCTCCGGGGGGGACCCTGAGCAGTTCTTC.

This chain joins TRBV4-1 and TRBJ1-5; possibly TRBD1 for D (5 bases). This CDR3 is built from 15 residues. The V end was cut by 2 bases, the J end by 2 bases, with 10 bases between. The germline V gene has CDR1 MGHRA and CDR2 YSYEKL. The CDR3, as DNA: TGCGCCAGCAGCCAACAGGGTATAGGCAATCAGCCCCAGCATTTT. This codes for CASSQQGIGNQPQHF.

This clone has just one count. The V gene is TRBV18, the J gene TRBJ2-7; 8 bases match TRBD1. The CDR3 extends over 14 amino acids. V gave up 3 bases and J gave up 2 bases; unmatched junction bases: 3. Per germline, CDR1 KGHSH and CDR2 LQKENI. This CDR3 is CASSPTTGAYEQYF. The CDR3 DNA reads TGTGCCAGCTCACCGACGACAGGGGCCTACGAGCAGTACTTC.

V is TRBV6-6 and J is TRBJ1-1, with D possibly being TRBD1 (5 bases). Germline V lookup: CDR1 MNHNY, CDR2 SVGAGI (reference sequence). The CDR3 totals 13 residues. V shed 7 bases and J shed 1 base, with 10 bases lying between them. CDR3 DNA sequence: TGTGCCAGCACTGCCACAGGGAACACTGAAGCTTTCTTT. Protein sequence: CASTATGNTEAFF.

This clone was detected a few times. This sequence joins TRBV3-1 (or the pseudogene TRBV3-2) and TRBJ1-1; the D gene is possibly TRBD1 (5 bases). Germline V gene lookup returns CDR1 LGHDT and CDR2 YNNKEL (reference sequence). V gave up 4 bases and J gave up 6 bases, with 15 bases separating them. There are 14 residues in the CDR3. The CDR3 DNA reads TGTGCCAGCAGCCCGTACCAGGGCGAGGCTGAAGCTTTCTTT. This codes for CASSPYQGEAEAFF.

The chain is built from TRBV19 and TRBJ1-2; tentative D call: TRBD1 (6 bases). CDR1 is LNHDA and CDR2 is SQIVND in the germline V gene (reference sequence). The CDR3 extends over 15 amino acids. The V end lost 5 bases, the J end lost 5 bases, and 18 bases lay between the germline ends. In DNA, the CDR3 is TGTGCCAGTAGTGCCCGGCGGGGGGCAAGGTATGGCTACACCTTC. It translates to CASSARRGARYGYTF.

As DNA, the CDR3 is TGCGCCAGCAGCCCTACCGACAGTGAGTACAATGAGCAGTTCTTC. This encodes CASSPTDSEYNEQFF. This chain uses TRBV5-1 with TRBJ2-1; maybe TRBD1 (5 bases). The CDR3 is 15 residues long. CDR1 and CDR2 from the germline V gene are SGHRS and YFSETQ. With 4 bases removed from V and 4 bases from J, the gap between germline ends came to 15 bases.